This T cell receptor (beta chain) came from a study of blood T cell repertoires in COVID-19. On the study more broadly: COVID-19 samples, acute and convalescent, were from the United States, Italy and Spain. PBMCs, B-cell-depleted T cells, or T cells provided the cDNA or gDNA that made up the material.

V was clipped by 3 bases and J by 4 bases; unmatched bases: 4. Germline V gene data show CDR1 as WNHNN and CDR2 as SYGVQD (reference sequence). The CDR3 is 15 amino acids. In the original analysis: Nucleated cell counts were estimated from reference gene primer amplification. The method was immunoSEQ multiplex PCR; TCRdb's version includes in-frame clones alone and lacks a portion of them. V and J calls and clone size are copied from that table; D and trimming were computed from the DNA. This repertoire shows some 19,000 clones, 89% found once; its top ten account for 10% to 15%. The chain combines TRBV10-1 with TRBJ2-2, with TRBD1 identical over 8 bases. This clonotype originated in a man in his 60s with active COVID-19. Sample: peripheral blood. The CDR3 sequence: CASSDRTGITGELFF. The CDR3 nucleotides read TGCGCCAGCAGTGATAGGACAGGGATCACCGGGGAGCTGTTTTTT.